The rows below give T cell receptor beta chains drawn from one sample of a study of vaccination and CD4 T cells after COVID-19. These receptors have no identified antigens. TCRdb re-called the PCR reads with MiXCR, one entry per CDR3 protein. The data hold roughly 15,000 distinct CDR3 sequences, with around 60% observed a single time. What was sequenced was CD4+ T cells from blood, cultured in vitro. These receptors were obtained from a human donor who had recovered from COVID-19. Each CDR3 is given with its conserved first and last residue. A D gene is named only where the DNA matches it firmly. A row's size may be missing; if present it is once, few, many or a size class.

CDR3 DNA,CDR3 protein,J gene,clone size,V gene,D gene
TGTGCCATCAAGACAGGGTCTACTAACTATGGCTACACCTTC,CAIKTGSTNYGYTF,TRBJ1-2,large,TRBV10-3,TRBD1
TGTGCCAGCAGCCGACGGCGGGAGGTCGGGGACATTCAGTACTTC,CASSRRREVGDIQYF,TRBJ2-4,NA,TRBV7-8,TRBD2
TGTGCCACCAGTGACACGGGACAGGGGAACACTGAAGCTTTCTTT,CATSDTGQGNTEAFF,TRBJ1-1,few,TRBV24-1,TRBD1
TGTGCCTCCAGGGGGAGCGGGCCCTACAATGAGCAGTTCTTC,CASRGSGPYNEQFF,TRBJ2-1,few,TRBV30,NA
TGCAGTGCCTACCGAAGGAATGGCTACACCTTC,CSAYRRNGYTF,TRBJ1-2,few,TRBV20-1,NA
TGCGCCAGTAGACAGATGAACACTGAAGCTTTCTTT,CASRQMNTEAFF,TRBJ1-1,few,TRBV4-1,NA
TGTGCCAGCAGCCTACTAGCGGGAGGGTACGAGCAGTACTTC,CASSLLAGGYEQYF,TRBJ2-7,once,TRBV7-9,TRBD2
TGTGCCAGCAGTTACTCGGAGGGGGCGGAGTACGAGCAGTACTTC,CASSYSEGAEYEQYF,TRBJ2-7,NA,TRBV6-5,NA
TGTGCCAGCAGCCAAGAGCGACTAGCGCCTCGCAATGAGCAGTTCTTC,CASSQERLAPRNEQFF,TRBJ2-1,NA,TRBV4-2,TRBD2
TGTGCCAGCAGCCCGGGGACAGAAAACACTGAAGCTTTCTTT,CASSPGTENTEAFF,TRBJ1-1,NA,TRBV7-9,TRBD1
TGTGCCAGCAGTAAGGGATTAAGCACAGATACGCAGTATTTT,CASSKGLSTDTQYF,TRBJ2-3,NA,TRBV6-4,NA
TGTGTCATCAGTATCTCCGGGACGGGGCTCACCGGGGAGCTGTTTTTT,CVISISGTGLTGELFF,TRBJ2-2,few,TRBV10-3,NA